This T cell receptor (beta chain) comes out of a study of long-term antiretroviral therapy in people with HIV. This clone was recorded a few times. Its antigen is still unknown. Survey level was the resolution at which the v3.0 immunoSEQ assay ran. Libraries were prepared by immunoSEQ multiplex PCR; TCRdb keeps only in-frame clonotypes and omits some of them. The data show 30,000 or so clones, with 70% to 90% seen just once and roughly 3.5% held by the top ten. General observations from the study: Therapy changes, viral resistance and ART adherence were not documented in the available data.

Germline V gene sequence: CDR1 LNHDA, CDR2 SQIVND (reference sequence). The CDR3 runs to 13 residues. Trimming took 7 bases from V and 6 from J; bases not matched to a gene: 7. Sequencing used unsorted PBMCs, obtained 0.8 years before starting antiretroviral therapy. This rearrangement joins TRBV19 to TRBJ1-1; 8 positions agree with TRBD1. This receptor was obtained from a young man with HIV. CDR3 loop: CASKRQGAAEAFF. In DNA form, the CDR3 reads TGTGCCAGTAAGAGGCAGGGGGCCGCTGAAGCTTTCTTT.